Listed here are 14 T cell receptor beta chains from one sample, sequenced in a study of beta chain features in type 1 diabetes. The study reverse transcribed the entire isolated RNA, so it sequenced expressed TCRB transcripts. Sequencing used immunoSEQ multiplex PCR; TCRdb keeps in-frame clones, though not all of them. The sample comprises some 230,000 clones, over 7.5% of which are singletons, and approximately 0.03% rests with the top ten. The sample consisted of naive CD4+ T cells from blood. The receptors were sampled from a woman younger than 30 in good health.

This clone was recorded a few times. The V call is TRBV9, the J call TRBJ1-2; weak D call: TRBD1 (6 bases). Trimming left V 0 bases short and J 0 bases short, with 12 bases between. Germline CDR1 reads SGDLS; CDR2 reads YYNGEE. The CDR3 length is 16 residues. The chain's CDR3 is CASSVVGTPTNYGYTF. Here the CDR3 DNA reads TGTGCCAGCAGCGTAGTCGGGACACCGACTAACTATGGCTACACCTTC.

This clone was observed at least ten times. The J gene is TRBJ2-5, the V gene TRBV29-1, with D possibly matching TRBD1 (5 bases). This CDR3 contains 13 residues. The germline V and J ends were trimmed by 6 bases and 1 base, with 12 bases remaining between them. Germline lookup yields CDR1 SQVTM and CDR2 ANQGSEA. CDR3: CSVLQGFQETQYF. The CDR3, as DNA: TGCAGCGTCCTCCAGGGCTTCCAAGAGACCCAGTACTTC.

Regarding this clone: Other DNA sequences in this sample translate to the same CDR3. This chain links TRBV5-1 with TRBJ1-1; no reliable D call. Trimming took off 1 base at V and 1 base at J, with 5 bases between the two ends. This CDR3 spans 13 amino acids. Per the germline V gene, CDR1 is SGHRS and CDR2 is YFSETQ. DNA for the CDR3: TGCGCCAGCAGCTTGACGGGGAACACTGAAGCTTTCTTT. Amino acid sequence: CASSLTGNTEAFF.

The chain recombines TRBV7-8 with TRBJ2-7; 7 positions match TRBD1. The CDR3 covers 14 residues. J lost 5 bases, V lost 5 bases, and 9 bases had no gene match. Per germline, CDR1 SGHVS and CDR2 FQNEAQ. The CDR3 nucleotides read TGTGCCAGCAGCATTACTCGACAGGGTAACGAGCAGTACTTC. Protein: CASSITRQGNEQYF. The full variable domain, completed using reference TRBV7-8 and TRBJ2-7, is GAGVSQSPRYKVAKRGQDVALRCDPISGHVSLFWYQQALGQGPEFLTYFQNEAQLDKSGLPSDRFFAERPEGSVSTLKIQRTQQEDSAVYLCASSITRQGNEQYFGPGTRLTVT.

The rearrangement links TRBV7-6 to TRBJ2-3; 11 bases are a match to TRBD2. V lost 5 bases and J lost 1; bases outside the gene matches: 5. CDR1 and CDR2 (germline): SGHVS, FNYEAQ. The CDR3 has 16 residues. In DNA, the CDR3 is TGTGCCAGCAGCACCAAACTAGCGGGGGGCACAGATACGCAGTATTTT. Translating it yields CASSTKLAGGTDTQYF. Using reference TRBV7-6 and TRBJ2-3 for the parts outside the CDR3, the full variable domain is GAGVSQSPRYKVTKRGQDVALRCDPISGHVSLYWYRQALGQGPEFLTYFNYEAQQDKSGLPNDRFSAERPEGSISTLTIQRTEQRDSAMYRCASSTKLAGGTDTQYFGPGTRLTVL.

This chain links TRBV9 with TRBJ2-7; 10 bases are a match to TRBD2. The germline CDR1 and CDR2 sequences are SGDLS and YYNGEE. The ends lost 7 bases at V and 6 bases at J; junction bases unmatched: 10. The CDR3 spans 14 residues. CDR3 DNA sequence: TGTGCCAGCTCCATTACCGGGACTAGCGTCGAGCAGTACTTC. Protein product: CASSITGTSVEQYF.

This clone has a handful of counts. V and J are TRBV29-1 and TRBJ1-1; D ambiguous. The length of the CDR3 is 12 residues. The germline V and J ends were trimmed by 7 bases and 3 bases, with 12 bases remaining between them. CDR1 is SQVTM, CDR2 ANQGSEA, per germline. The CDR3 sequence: CSARLLDTEAFF. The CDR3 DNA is TGCAGCGCCCGCCTATTGGACACTGAAGCTTTCTTT.

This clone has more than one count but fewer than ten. The CDR3 region is CASSLKGQGLNYGYTF. The CDR3 bases are TGTGCCAGCAGTTTAAAGGGACAGGGGCTTAACTATGGCTACACCTTC. The chain employs TRBV27 and TRBJ1-2; 10 nucleotides agree with TRBD1. The CDR3 totals 16 residues. V was pared by 2 bases and J by 1 base, with 4 bases of the junction left unmatched. Germline CDR1 and CDR2: MNHEY and SMNVEV (reference sequence).

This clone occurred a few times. CDR3 DNA sequence: TGCGCCAGCAGCCAAAGCCAGGGGGTCTTTGAAGCTTTCTTT. Its protein product is CASSQSQGVFEAFF. The V and J genes are TRBV4-1 and TRBJ1-1; 7 bases fit TRBD1. J gave up 7 bases and V 2 bases, and 7 bases lay outside the gene matches. CDR3 length equals 14 residues. The V gene's germline CDR1 is MGHRA and CDR2 YSYEKL.

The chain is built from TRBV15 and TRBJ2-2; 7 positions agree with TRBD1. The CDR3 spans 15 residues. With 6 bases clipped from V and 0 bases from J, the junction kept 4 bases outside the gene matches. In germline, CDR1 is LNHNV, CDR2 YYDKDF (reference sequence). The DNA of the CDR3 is TGTGCCACCAGGACAGGGACAGCGAACACCGGGGAGCTGTTTTTT. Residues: CATRTGTANTGELFF.

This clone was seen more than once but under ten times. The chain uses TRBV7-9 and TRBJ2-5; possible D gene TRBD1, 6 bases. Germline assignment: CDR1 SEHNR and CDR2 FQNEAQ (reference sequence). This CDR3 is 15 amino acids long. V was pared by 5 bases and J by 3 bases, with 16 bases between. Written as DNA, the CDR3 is TGTGCCAGCAGCCTACAGGGTGGGGAAGAAGAGACCCAGTACTTC. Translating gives CASSLQGGEEETQYF.

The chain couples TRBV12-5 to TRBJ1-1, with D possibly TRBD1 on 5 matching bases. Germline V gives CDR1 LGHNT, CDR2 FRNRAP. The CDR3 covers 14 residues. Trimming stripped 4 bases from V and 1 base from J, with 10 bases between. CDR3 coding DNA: TGTGCTAGTGGTTCTATAGGGGCGAACACTGAAGCTTTCTTT. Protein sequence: CASGSIGANTEAFF.

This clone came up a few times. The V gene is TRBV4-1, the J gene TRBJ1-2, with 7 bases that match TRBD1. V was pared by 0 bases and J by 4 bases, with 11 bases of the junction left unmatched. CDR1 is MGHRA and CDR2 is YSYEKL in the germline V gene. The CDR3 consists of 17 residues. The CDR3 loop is CASSQDLRDSVVYGYTF. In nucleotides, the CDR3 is TGCGCCAGCAGCCAAGATCTACGGGACAGCGTCGTCTATGGCTACACCTTC.

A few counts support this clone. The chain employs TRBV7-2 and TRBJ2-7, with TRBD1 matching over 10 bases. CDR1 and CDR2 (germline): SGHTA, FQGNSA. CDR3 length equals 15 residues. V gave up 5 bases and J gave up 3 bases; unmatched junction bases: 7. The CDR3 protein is CASSRTGTGVYEQYF. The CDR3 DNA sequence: TGTGCCAGCAGCCGGACCGGGACAGGGGTCTACGAGCAGTACTTC.